The TCR beta chain described here comes from a study of shared clonotypes between healthy human individuals. Germline loops: CDR1 SGHVS, CDR2 FQNEAQ. This CDR3 has 17 residues. The V and J ends lost 1 base and 3 bases respectively, with 16 bases between them. In the case of this clone: The antigen is unknown.

Sequencing was performed with immunoSEQ multiplex PCR; in TCRdb, only in-frame clones are kept and a portion is missing. The data hold around 1.9 million clones, with around 95% observed a single time. Study-wide results and limits: Clonotypes not shared had lower generation probabilities than those common to all four donors. There were few donors, and this limited the genetic and exposure-history diversity represented. Among a few donors, approximately 5% of naive CD4 clonotypes were found in common.

Naive CD8 cells lacked CD45RO, underwent positive selection for CCR7 and left out terminally differentiated effector memory CD45RA+ cells. This clonotype originated in a man between 18 and 29 years old in good health. Some clones in this sample may be carry-over from other donors' samples. The rearrangement links TRBV7-8 to TRBJ1-5; D unclear. The specimen was naive CD8+ T cells from PBMCs. CDR3 DNA sequence: TGTGCCAGCAGCTTAGTTCCCCCAACAGCTATCAATCAGCCCCAGCATTTT. Protein product: CASSLVPPTAINQPQHF.